Presented here are 21 T cell receptor beta chains from one specimen sequenced in a study of blood T cell repertoires in COVID-19 (TCRdb year 2020). The library was built by means of the immunoSEQ multiplex PCR assay. Not all clones reach the TCRdb copy of this immuneACCESS table, which keeps in-frame sequences only. Checked studies attribute under half of the gap to unresolved V genes and leave the rest unexplained. In this sample the table shows 150,000 or so clones, approximately 84% of which occur a single time. Jointly, the top ten make up 7.5% to 9.5% of the sample. Sequenced sample: peripheral blood. Receptors originate from a man aged 35 to 55 who had recovered from COVID-19.

The gene calls are TRBV5-1 and TRBJ1-2; weak D call: TRBD1 (5 bases). The CDR3 is 15 residues long. CDR1 and CDR2 (germline): SGHRS, YFSETQ. Trimming removed 2 bases from V and 2 bases from J, with 13 bases in between. The CDR3 sequence: CASSLGAGRNYGYTF. CDR3 nucleotide sequence: TGCGCCAGCAGCTTAGGGGCGGGGAGAAACTATGGCTACACCTTC.

V is TRBV6-5 and J is TRBJ2-7; maybe TRBD2 (5 bases). This CDR3 comprises 16 residues. Germline CDR1 MNHEY, CDR2 SVGAGI. Trimming pared 0 bases from V and 2 bases from J, leaving 14 bases between. DNA for the CDR3: TGTGCCAGCAGTTACTCGACCCTCCGGGGTGCCTACGAGCAGTACTTC. Encoded protein: CASSYSTLRGAYEQYF.

In this sample, this clone turned up once. The DNA for the CDR3 is TGTGCCATCAGGGGGACAGTTGAAAACATTCAGTACTTC. This gives the protein CAIRGTVENIQYF. The chain combines TRBV10-3 with TRBJ2-4, with 7 bases that match TRBD1. CDR1 ENHRY and CDR2 SYGVKD come from the germline V gene. V was pared by 6 bases and J by 5 bases, with 4 bases of the junction left unmatched. The CDR3 covers 13 residues.

The sample holds a few counts of this clone. The J gene is TRBJ2-7, the V gene TRBV6-1; D is undetermined. The CDR3 runs to 14 residues. The V end lost 1 base, the J end lost 2 bases, and 9 bases lay between the germline ends. Germline CDR1 MNHNS, CDR2 SASEGT. The CDR3 here is CASSEVGRTYEQYF. For the CDR3, the DNA is TGTGCCAGCAGTGAAGTTGGCAGAACCTACGAGCAGTACTTC.

The V and J genes are TRBV24-1 and TRBJ2-1; D call uncertain. The CDR3 length is 12 residues. V was pared by 0 bases and J by 6 bases, with 2 bases between. Germline assignment: CDR1 KGHDR and CDR2 SFDVKD. The DNA of the CDR3 is TGTGCCACCAGTGATTTGCGCAATGAGCAGTTCTTC. Translation gives CATSDLRNEQFF.

This clone was seen once. The chain is built from TRBV2 and TRBJ1-4; no definite D call. This CDR3 is built from 14 residues. Trimming left V 4 bases short and J 8 bases short, with 14 bases between. CDR1 and CDR2 from the germline V gene are SNHLY and FYNNEI. The CDR3 loop is CASSVRGRREKLFF. The CDR3 nucleotides read TGTGCCAGCAGTGTTAGAGGGCGTAGAGAAAAACTGTTTTTT.

The chain carries TRBV24-1 and TRBJ1-1, with D perhaps matching TRBD1 (6 bases). Germline V gene sequence: CDR1 KGHDR, CDR2 SFDVKD. V gave up 4 bases and J gave up 10 bases, with 9 bases separating them. CDR3 length equals 11 residues. CDR3: CATSDGGRAFF. In DNA form, the CDR3 reads TGTGCCACCAGTGACGGGGGGCGAGCTTTCTTT.

The J gene is TRBJ1-6, the V gene TRBV11-3; D possibly corresponds to TRBD1 (5 bases). This CDR3 is built from 17 residues. V dropped 5 bases and J dropped 3 bases, with 17 bases sitting between them. The germline CDR1 and CDR2 sequences are SGHNT and YENEEA. Here the CDR3 reads CASSSSGTAHYNSPLHF. The CDR3, as DNA: TGTGCCAGCAGCAGTAGTGGGACTGCACACTATAATTCACCCCTCCACTTT.

V is TRBV28 and J is TRBJ2-5; 8 nucleotides line up with TRBD1. V shed 3 bases, J shed 0 bases, and the junction held 3 bases outside the gene matches. CDR3 length equals 15 residues. The germline gives CDR1 MDHEN, CDR2 SYDVKM. In DNA form, the CDR3 reads TGTGCCAGCAGTTTCACAGGGGGAAACCAAGAGACCCAGTACTTC. Translated: CASSFTGGNQETQYF.

In the case of this clone: A read error may account for a junction end that differs from germline. J is TRBJ2-2 and V is TRBV7-7; D perhaps matches TRBD1 (5 bases). CDR1 is SSHAT and CDR2 is FNYEAQ in the germline V gene (reference sequence). There are 15 residues in the CDR3. The CDR3 loop is CASSPRVDNTGELFF. CDR3 bases: TGTGCTAGCAGCCCCAGGGTGGATAACACCGGGGAGCTGTTTTTT.

V usage is TRBV6-5 and J usage is TRBJ1-2; D not resolved. Per the germline V gene, CDR1 is MNHEY and CDR2 is SVGAGI. Trimming stripped 0 bases from V and 8 bases from J, with 16 bases between. The CDR3 is made up of 15 amino acids. The CDR3 DNA follows: TGTGCCAGCAGTTACTCCGGCGGGCAGTTATGGGGCTACACCTTC. This encodes CASSYSGGQLWGYTF.

The chain recombines TRBV6-6 with TRBJ1-4; a weak D match, TRBD1 (5 bases). The CDR3 has 15 amino acids. Germline V lookup: CDR1 MNHNY, CDR2 SVGAGI (reference sequence). Trimming took 6 bases from V and 7 from J, leaving 18 bases between them. This chain's CDR3 is CASRGRVGNSEKLFF. CDR3 in DNA: TGTGCCAGCAGGGGCAGGGTTGGGAATTCTGAAAAACTGTTTTTT.

V usage is TRBV10-3 and J usage is TRBJ2-5; 8 bases match TRBD1. V lost 6 bases and J lost 5; bases outside the gene matches: 8. Germline lookup yields CDR1 ENHRY and CDR2 SYGVKD. This CDR3 has 14 residues. This chain's CDR3 is CAISPGQGGETQYF. The CDR3 region has the DNA TGTGCCATCAGCCCAGGACAGGGTGGCGAGACCCAGTACTTC.

The J gene is TRBJ1-1, the V gene TRBV27; D is unresolved. This CDR3 is 12 amino acids long. V was shortened by 5 bases and J by 8 bases, with 12 bases between the two germline ends. Germline V gene data show CDR1 as MNHEY and CDR2 as SMNVEV (reference sequence). The CDR3 spells CASSPTTSEAFF. The CDR3 coding sequence is TGTGCCAGCAGTCCCACGACATCAGAAGCTTTCTTT.

The V call is TRBV20-1, the J call TRBJ2-7; 8 bases are a match to TRBD2. This CDR3 comprises 14 residues. The ends lost 3 bases at V and 2 bases at J; junction bases unmatched: 6. The germline V gene encodes CDR1 DFQATT and CDR2 SNEGSKA (reference sequence). The CDR3 sequence is CSASSLAGPYEQYF. The CDR3 DNA sequence: TGCAGTGCTAGTAGTCTAGCGGGTCCCTACGAGCAGTACTTC.

This clone occurred a few times. This rearrangement joins TRBV18 to TRBJ2-7, with 9 bases matching TRBD1. Losses at the gene ends were 4 bases for V and 5 bases for J; bases not matched to a gene: 6. There are 14 residues in the CDR3. Germline V lookup: CDR1 KGHSH, CDR2 LQKENI. The CDR3 here is CASSHGTGMDEQYF. The CDR3 nucleotides are TGTGCCAGCTCACACGGGACAGGGATGGACGAGCAGTACTTC.

This chain uses TRBV9 with TRBJ2-1, with 7 bases matching TRBD2. With V trimmed by 5 bases and J by 2 bases, 10 bases remained unmatched. Looked up from germline, CDR1 is SGDLS and CDR2 is YYNGEE. The length of the CDR3 is 16 residues. DNA of the CDR3: TGTGCCAGCAGTCCCAGGGTAGCGGGTACCTACAATGAGCAGTTCTTC. Its translation: CASSPRVAGTYNEQFF.

The V gene is TRBV5-1, the J gene TRBJ2-3, with D tentatively TRBD1 (5 bases). This CDR3 has 17 amino acids. V was trimmed by 0 bases and J by 0 bases, leaving 14 bases between them. From germline, CDR1 is SGHRS and CDR2 YFSETQ. CDR3 region: CASSLAGQPSSTDTQYF. The CDR3 DNA reads TGCGCCAGCAGCTTGGCAGGACAACCGAGTAGCACAGATACGCAGTATTTT.

The chain joins TRBV9 to TRBJ1-2; possible D gene TRBD1, 5 bases. The CDR3 contains 15 residues. V shed 0 bases and J shed 8 bases, with 17 bases lying between them. In germline, CDR1 is SGDLS, CDR2 YYNGEE. The CDR3 sequence is CASSVVAGPSIGYTF. DNA for the CDR3: TGTGCCAGCAGCGTAGTGGCAGGGCCAAGTATCGGCTACACCTTC.

The rearrangement joins TRBV12-5 to TRBJ1-3; D not certain. Per germline, CDR1 LGHNT and CDR2 FRNRAP. The V and J ends lost 4 bases and 0 bases respectively, with 4 bases between them. The CDR3 has 13 amino acids. The CDR3 spells CASGYGSGNTIYF. The CDR3 nucleotides read TGTGCTAGTGGTTACGGCTCTGGAAACACCATATATTTT. The whole variable domain, filled in from reference TRBV12-5 and TRBJ1-3, reads DARVTQTPRHKVTEMGQEVTMRCQPILGHNTVFWYRQTMMQGLELLAYFRNRAPLDDSGMPKDRFSAEMPDATLATLKIQPSEPRDSAVYFCASGYGSGNTIYFGEGSWLTVV.

This chain links TRBV4-3 with TRBJ1-2, with a tentative D call TRBD1 (5 bases). Trimming cost V 0 bases and J 7 bases, with 21 bases left between them. This CDR3 is 17 amino acids long. CDR1 and CDR2 from the germline V gene are LGHNA and YSLEER. The CDR3 protein is CASSQDMVSGRGAGYTF. The CDR3 nucleotides are TGCGCCAGCAGCCAAGATATGGTTTCAGGGCGGGGCGCTGGCTACACCTTC.